This T cell receptor beta chain was found in a study of blood T cell repertoires in COVID-19. At the level of the study: COVID-19 samples, acute and convalescent, were from the United States, Italy and Spain.

The protocol was immunoSEQ multiplex PCR, while the TCRdb copy is restricted to in-frame clones and leaves out a portion. The sample holds more than 200,000 clones, about 84% seen once. Germline V gene data show CDR1 as KGHSH and CDR2 as LQKENI. Germline trimming cut 2 bases from V and 4 bases from J; bases unmatched to any gene: 1. The CDR3 is 13 amino acids. Material: PBMCs or T cells enriched from blood (not recorded which). This sequence originates from a man in his 60s who had recovered from COVID-19. V and J are TRBV18 and TRBJ2-7; TRBD2 matches 8 bases. In nucleotides, the CDR3 is TGTGCCAGCTCACCAGCGGGGGGTTACGAGCAGTACTTC. Protein: CASSPAGGYEQYF.